The clone carrying this TCR beta chain occurred a few times. Its antigen remains unidentified. Libraries were prepared by immunoSEQ multiplex PCR; TCRdb keeps only in-frame clonotypes and omits some of them. Of about 92,000 clones in the sample, 80% to 90% were seen once. This record belongs to a study of glioma-infiltrating T cells after dendritic cell vaccination. Regarding the study as a whole: Few patients contributed both blood and tumor specimens.

This CDR3 has 13 amino acids. V lost 3 bases and J lost 5, with 11 bases in between. Germline CDR1 is SGDLS and CDR2 is YYNGEE. The source material was blood, sampled before dendritic cell vaccination. The genes are TRBV9 and TRBJ1-1; D is perhaps TRBD1 (5 bases). The sequence was collected from a human donor with glioblastoma. CDR3 sequence reads: CASSAGGGTEAFF. CDR3 sequence (DNA): TGTGCCAGCAGCGCGGGGGGAGGGACTGAAGCTTTCTTT.